Each of the 10 T cell receptor beta chains below was sequenced from the same sample in a study of PD-1 blockade in classical Hodgkin lymphoma. There was relapse after autologous stem cell transplantation in every patient, and there was variation in brentuximab vedotin exposure. The method was immunoSEQ multiplex PCR; TCRdb's version includes in-frame clones alone and lacks a portion of them. The table records roughly 140,000 clones, about 81% of them present only once. This sample comprised peripheral blood mononuclear cells (PBMCs), obtained before the second cycle of nivolumab. The receptor set was obtained from a human donor with classical Hodgkin lymphoma.

The rearrangement uses TRBV6-5 and TRBJ1-1; 7 positions agree with TRBD1. J gave up 1 base and V 3 bases, and 5 bases lay outside the gene matches. Germline lookup yields CDR1 MNHEY and CDR2 SVGAGI. The CDR3 runs to 15 residues. The CDR3 nucleotides read TGTGCCAGCAGTTATAACAGGGGACCGAACACTGAAGCTTTCTTT. Protein: CASSYNRGPNTEAFF.

This clone was recorded once. This chain uses TRBV28 with TRBJ2-2, with a weak D call TRBD1 (6 bases). The V gene's germline CDR1 is MDHEN and CDR2 SYDVKM. The CDR3 has 16 residues. Between the trimmed V and J ends, which lost 2 bases and 4 bases, there was a span of 14 bases. This chain's CDR3 is CASSLPQGTSTGELFF. For the CDR3, the DNA is TGTGCCAGCAGTTTACCACAGGGTACGTCCACCGGGGAGCTGTTTTTT.

The rearrangement links TRBV27 to TRBJ1-3; D ambiguous. V lost 3 bases, J lost 4 bases, and 7 bases lay in between. The germline V gene has CDR1 MNHEY and CDR2 SMNVEV (reference sequence). CDR3 size: 13 residues. CDR3 amino acids: CASSFLGGNTIYF. In DNA form, the CDR3 reads TGTGCCAGCAGTTTTTTAGGGGGAAACACCATATATTTT.

The CDR3 DNA sequence: TGTGCCAGCACTGGGCAGGGGACCTATGGCTACACCTTC. Translated, it gives CASTGQGTYGYTF. This sequence joins TRBV6-5 and TRBJ1-2, with a weak D call TRBD1 (6 bases). CDR1 and CDR2 from the germline V gene are MNHEY and SVGAGI. V lost 7 bases, J lost 4 bases, and 13 bases lay in between. The CDR3 runs 13 residues.

The rearrangement uses TRBV5-8 and TRBJ2-3; unclear D gene. The CDR3 runs to 14 residues. Germline CDR1 is SGHTS and CDR2 is YDEGEE. Trimming shortened V by 0 bases and J by 3 bases, and 8 bases separated the two germline ends. The CDR3 region has the DNA TGTGCCAGCAGCTTGGCCTACGCGACAGATACGCAGTATTTT. Amino acids: CASSLAYATDTQYF.

This clone showed up just once. A junction end diverges from the germline sequence, so it may reflect a read error. The rearrangement joins TRBV5-1 to TRBJ2-2; a possible D gene is TRBD2 (5 bases). This CDR3 is built from 11 residues. CDR1 SGHRS and CDR2 YFSETQ come from the germline V gene. The CDR3 DNA reads TGCGCCACCGCTGAACACCGGGGAGCTGTTTTT. Residues: CATAEHRGAVF. Using reference TRBV5-1 and TRBJ2-2 for the parts outside the CDR3, the full variable domain is KAGVTQTPRYLIKTRGQQVTLSCSPISGHRSVSWYQQTPGQGLQFLFEYFSETQRNKGNFPGRFSGRQFSNSRSEMNVSTLELGDSALYLCATAEHRGAVFGEGSRLTVL.

V and J are TRBV7-2 and TRBJ2-3, with D unresolved. V dropped 2 bases and J dropped 0 bases, with 9 bases sitting between them. The CDR3 is 15 residues long. The germline CDR1 and CDR2 sequences are SGHTA and FQGNSA. CDR3 sequence: CASSLRPASTDTQYF. The DNA of the CDR3 is TGTGCCAGCAGCTTAAGGCCAGCTAGCACAGATACGCAGTATTTT.

This clone was counted a single time. V is TRBV29-1 and J is TRBJ1-2; 9 bases map to TRBD1. The length of the CDR3 is 13 residues. From germline, CDR1 is SQVTM and CDR2 ANQGSEA. The junction had 10 bases not matched to a gene; V was cut back by 6 bases and J by 8 bases. The CDR3 nucleotides read TGCAGCGTGCCCTCCAGGACAGGGGTCGGCTACACCTTC. Encoded protein: CSVPSRTGVGYTF. The whole variable domain, filled in from reference TRBV29-1 and TRBJ1-2, reads SAVISQKPSRDICQRGTSLTIQCQVDSQVTMMFWYRQQPGQSLTLIATANQGSEATYESGFVIDKFPISRPNLTFSTLTVSNMSPEDSSIYLCSVPSRTGVGYTFGSGTRLTVV.

This chain joins TRBV4-2 and TRBJ2-5; D perhaps matches TRBD1 (6 bases). Deletions cut 1 base from V and 2 bases from J, with 11 bases between. The CDR3 sequence is 15 residues long. Germline V gene lookup returns CDR1 LGHNA and CDR2 YNFKEQ. CDR3 DNA sequence: TGTGCCAGCAGCCAAGCTTGGACAGAACAAGAGACCCAGTACTTC. Amino acids: CASSQAWTEQETQYF.

This clone was picked up one time. In DNA, the CDR3 is TGTGCCAGCAGTAGCCTCCTAGCGGGGGCCTACAATGAGCAGTTCTTC. This gives the protein CASSSLLAGAYNEQFF. V gene TRBV6-6 combines with J gene TRBJ2-1, with TRBD2 identical over 10 bases. CDR1 is MNHNY and CDR2 is SVGAGI in the germline V gene (reference sequence). Trimming at V came to 5 bases and at J to 2 bases, leaving 6 bases not matched to a gene. The CDR3 length is 16 residues.